The clone carrying this TCR beta chain came up many times. This CDR3 has 16 amino acids. Trimming left V 6 bases short and J 0 bases short, with 18 bases between. The data are from a study of Graves' ophthalmopathy and Graves' hyperthyroidism. RNA transcripts were the source from which TCR beta CDR3 regions were amplified. HTBI-primed RT-PCR formed the first round, and a multiplex PCR formed the second. TCRdb re-analysed the multiplex PCR reads in MiXCR, keeping a single row per CDR3 protein. This repertoire shows under 350,000 distinct CDR3 sequences, 15% to 20% found once; its top ten account for 10% to 15%.

This chain connects TRBV12-3 or TRBV12-4 to TRBJ2-7, with D unresolved. Sample: peripheral blood. The sequence derives from an adult man with Graves' ophthalmopathy. The CDR3 region is CASSPGRPGSSYEQYF. In DNA, the CDR3 is TGTGCCAGCAGCCCCGGTCGGCCCGGTAGCTCCTACGAGCAGTACTTC.